This entry describes one TCR beta chain. What it recognizes is unknown. Sequenced by immunoSEQ multiplex PCR; TCRdb stores in-frame clones only, minus some. The sample yields 120,000 or so clones, more than 75% seen once. The entry originates in a study of PD-L1 blockade in urothelial cancer. Across the whole study: About 90% of the 29 patients were males with bladder-origin urothelial cancer. Blood-derived samples held a median roughly 150,000 T cells. Notes on the study in general: Clones that were tumor-associated expanded more in the blood of durable-benefit patients at 3 weeks.

Time point of the sample: peripheral blood 6 weeks after treatment start. V was pared by 0 bases and J by 2 bases, with 8 bases between. This CDR3 comprises 14 residues. Per germline, CDR1 SGHKS and CDR2 YYEKEE (reference sequence). The J gene is TRBJ1-1, the V gene TRBV5-5; D uncertain. This TCR came from a man between 50 and 59 years old with urothelial cancer. Sequenced material: PBMCs, taken around atezolizumab (anti-PD-L1) treatment. CDR3 DNA sequence: TGTGCCAGCAGCTTGGGAGGTTTTAACACTGAAGCTTTCTTT. This translates into CASSLGGFNTEAFF. Combining the CDR3 with reference TRBV5-5 and TRBJ1-1 gives the whole variable domain DAGVTQSPTHLIKTRGQQVTLRCSPISGHKSVSWYQQVLGQGPQFIFQYYEKEERGRGNFPDRFSARQFPNYSSELNVNALLLGDSALYLCASSLGGFNTEAFFGQGTRLTVV.